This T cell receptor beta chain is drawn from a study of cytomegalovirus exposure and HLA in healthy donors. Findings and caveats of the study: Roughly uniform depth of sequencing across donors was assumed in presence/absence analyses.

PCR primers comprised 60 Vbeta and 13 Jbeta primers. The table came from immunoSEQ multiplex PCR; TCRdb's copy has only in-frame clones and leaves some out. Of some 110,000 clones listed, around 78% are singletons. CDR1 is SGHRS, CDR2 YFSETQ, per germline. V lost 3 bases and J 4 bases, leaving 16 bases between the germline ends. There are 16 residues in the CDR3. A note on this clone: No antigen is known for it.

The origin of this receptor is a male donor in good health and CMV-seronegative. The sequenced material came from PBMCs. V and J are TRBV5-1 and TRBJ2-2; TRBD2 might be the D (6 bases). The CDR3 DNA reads TGCGCCAGCAGCTGGGCCGGGACTCCCGGCACCGGGGAGCTGTTTTTT. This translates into CASSWAGTPGTGELFF.